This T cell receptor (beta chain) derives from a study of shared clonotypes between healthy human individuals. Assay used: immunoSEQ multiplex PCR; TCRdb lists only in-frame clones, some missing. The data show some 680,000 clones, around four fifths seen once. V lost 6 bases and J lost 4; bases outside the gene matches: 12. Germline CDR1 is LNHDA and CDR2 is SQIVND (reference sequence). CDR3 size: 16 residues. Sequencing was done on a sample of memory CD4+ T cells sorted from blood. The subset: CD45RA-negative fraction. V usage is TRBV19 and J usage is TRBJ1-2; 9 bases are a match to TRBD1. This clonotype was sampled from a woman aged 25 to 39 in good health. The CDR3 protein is CASSYAGGQGIYGYTF. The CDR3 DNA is TGTGCCAGTAGCTACGCCGGTGGACAGGGGATCTATGGCTACACCTTC.